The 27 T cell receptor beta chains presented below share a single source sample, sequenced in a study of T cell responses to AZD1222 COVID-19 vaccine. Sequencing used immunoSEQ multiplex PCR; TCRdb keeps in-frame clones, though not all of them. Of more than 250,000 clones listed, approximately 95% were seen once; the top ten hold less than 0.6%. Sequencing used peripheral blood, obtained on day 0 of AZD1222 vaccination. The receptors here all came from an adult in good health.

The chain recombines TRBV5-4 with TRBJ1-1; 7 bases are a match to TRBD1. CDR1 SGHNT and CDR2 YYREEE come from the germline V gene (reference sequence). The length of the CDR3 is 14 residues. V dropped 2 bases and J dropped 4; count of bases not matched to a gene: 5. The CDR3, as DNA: TGTGCCAGCAGCTTACGACAGGGTGGCACTGAAGCTTTCTTT. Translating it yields CASSLRQGGTEAFF.

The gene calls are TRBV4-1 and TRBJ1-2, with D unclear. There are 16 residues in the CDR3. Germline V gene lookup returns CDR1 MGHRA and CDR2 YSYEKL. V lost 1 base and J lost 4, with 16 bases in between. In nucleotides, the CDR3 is TGCGCCAGCAGCCAAGGTCTCCGGGATCTTATCTATGGCTACACCTTC. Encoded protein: CASSQGLRDLIYGYTF.

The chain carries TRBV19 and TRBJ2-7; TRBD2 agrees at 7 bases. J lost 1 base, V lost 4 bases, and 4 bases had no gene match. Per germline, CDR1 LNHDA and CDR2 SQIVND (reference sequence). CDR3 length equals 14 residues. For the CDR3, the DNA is TGTGCCAGTAGTACGGCTAGCGGATCCTACGAGCAGTACTTC. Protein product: CASSTASGSYEQYF.

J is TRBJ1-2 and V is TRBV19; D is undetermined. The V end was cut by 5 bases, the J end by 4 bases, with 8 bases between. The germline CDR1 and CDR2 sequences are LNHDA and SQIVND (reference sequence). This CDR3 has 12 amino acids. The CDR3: CASSATIYGYTF. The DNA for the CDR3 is TGTGCCAGTAGTGCGACCATCTATGGCTACACCTTC.

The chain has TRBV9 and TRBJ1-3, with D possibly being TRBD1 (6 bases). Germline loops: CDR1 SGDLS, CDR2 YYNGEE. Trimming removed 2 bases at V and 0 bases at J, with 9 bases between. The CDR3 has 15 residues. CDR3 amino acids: CASSVGHNSGNTIYF. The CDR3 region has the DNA TGTGCCAGCAGCGTGGGACACAACTCTGGAAACACCATATATTTT.

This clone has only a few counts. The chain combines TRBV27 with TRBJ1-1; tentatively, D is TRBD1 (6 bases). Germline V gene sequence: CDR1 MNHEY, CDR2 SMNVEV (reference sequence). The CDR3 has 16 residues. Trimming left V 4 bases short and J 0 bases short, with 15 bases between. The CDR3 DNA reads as TGTGCCAGCAGTTCAAAGACAGGCCTCATGAACACTGAAGCTTTCTTT. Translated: CASSSKTGLMNTEAFF.

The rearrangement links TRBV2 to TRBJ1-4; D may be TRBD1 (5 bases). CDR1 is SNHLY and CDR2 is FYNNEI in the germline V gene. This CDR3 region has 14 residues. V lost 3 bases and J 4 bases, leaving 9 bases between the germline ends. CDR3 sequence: CASSETVGNEKLFF. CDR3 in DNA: TGTGCCAGCAGTGAGACAGTGGGTAATGAAAAACTGTTTTTT.

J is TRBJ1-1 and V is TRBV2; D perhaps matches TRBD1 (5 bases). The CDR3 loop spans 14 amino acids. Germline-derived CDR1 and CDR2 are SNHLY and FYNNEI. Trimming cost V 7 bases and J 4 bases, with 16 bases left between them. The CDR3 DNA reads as TGTGCCAGCAAGATAGACAGCCTCCTCACTGAAGCTTTCTTT. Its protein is CASKIDSLLTEAFF.

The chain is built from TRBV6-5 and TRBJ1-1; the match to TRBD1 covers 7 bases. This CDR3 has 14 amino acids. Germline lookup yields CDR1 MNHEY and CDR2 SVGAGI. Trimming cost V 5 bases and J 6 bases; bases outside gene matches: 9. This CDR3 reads CASSRHQGQPEAFF. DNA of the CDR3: TGTGCCAGCAGTCGTCACCAGGGACAGCCTGAAGCTTTCTTT.

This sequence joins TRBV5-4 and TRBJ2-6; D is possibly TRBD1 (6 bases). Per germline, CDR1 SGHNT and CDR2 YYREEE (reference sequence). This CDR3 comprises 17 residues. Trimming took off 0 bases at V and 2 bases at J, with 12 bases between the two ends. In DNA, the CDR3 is TGTGCCAGCAGCTTGGGGGGGCTGGGCCCTGGGGCCAACGTCCTGACTTTC. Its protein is CASSLGGLGPGANVLTF.

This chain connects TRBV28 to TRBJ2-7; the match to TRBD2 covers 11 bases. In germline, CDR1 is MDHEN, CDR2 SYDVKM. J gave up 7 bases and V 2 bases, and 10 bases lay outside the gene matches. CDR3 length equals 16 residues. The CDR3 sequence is CASSLVFLAGGYEQYF. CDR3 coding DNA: TGTGCCAGCAGTTTAGTTTTCCTAGCGGGGGGTTATGAGCAGTACTTC.

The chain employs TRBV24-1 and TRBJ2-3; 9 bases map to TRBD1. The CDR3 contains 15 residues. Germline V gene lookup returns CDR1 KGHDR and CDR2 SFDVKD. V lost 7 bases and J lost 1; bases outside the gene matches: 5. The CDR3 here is CATSGTGSGTDTQYF. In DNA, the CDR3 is TGTGCCACCAGCGGGACAGGGTCTGGCACAGATACGCAGTATTTT.

CDR3 protein: CASSPTPWGNQPQHF. In nucleotides, the CDR3 is TGTGCCAGCAGCCCCACACCGTGGGGCAATCAGCCCCAGCATTTT. The chain employs TRBV9 and TRBJ1-5; unclear D gene. The length of the CDR3 is 15 residues. V was shortened by 4 bases and J by 2 bases, with 13 bases between the two germline ends. The germline V gene has CDR1 SGDLS and CDR2 YYNGEE.

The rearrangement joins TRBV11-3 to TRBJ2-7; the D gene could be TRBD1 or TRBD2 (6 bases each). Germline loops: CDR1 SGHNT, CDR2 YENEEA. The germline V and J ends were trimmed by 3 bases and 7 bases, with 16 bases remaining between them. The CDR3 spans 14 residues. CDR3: CASSFSGGAEEQYF. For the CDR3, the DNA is TGTGCCAGCAGCTTTTCCGGGGGCGCAGAGGAGCAGTACTTC.

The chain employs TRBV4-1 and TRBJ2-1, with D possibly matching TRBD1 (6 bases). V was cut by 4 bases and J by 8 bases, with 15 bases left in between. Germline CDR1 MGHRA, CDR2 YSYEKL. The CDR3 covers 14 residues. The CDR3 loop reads CASSRGGIWDEQFF. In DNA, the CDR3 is TGCGCCAGCAGCCGAGGGGGAATCTGGGATGAGCAGTTCTTC.

CDR3 residues: CATSFWGGTEAFF. In DNA form, the CDR3 reads TGTGCCACCAGCTTTTGGGGGGGCACTGAAGCTTTCTTT. V gene TRBV15 combines with J gene TRBJ1-1; TRBD1 might be the D (5 bases). The CDR3 is 13 amino acids. Germline loops: CDR1 LNHNV, CDR2 YYDKDF (reference sequence). Trimming cost V 5 bases and J 4 bases, with 11 bases left between them.

The CDR3 nucleotides read TGTGCCAGTAGTATACTCGGGTTGGGAGAAGCTTTCTTT. The encoded protein is CASSILGLGEAFF. This chain links TRBV19 with TRBJ1-1; no firm D call. Trimming cost V 2 bases and J 8 bases, with 12 bases left between them. Looked up from germline, CDR1 is LNHDA and CDR2 is SQIVND (reference sequence). This CDR3 region has 13 residues.

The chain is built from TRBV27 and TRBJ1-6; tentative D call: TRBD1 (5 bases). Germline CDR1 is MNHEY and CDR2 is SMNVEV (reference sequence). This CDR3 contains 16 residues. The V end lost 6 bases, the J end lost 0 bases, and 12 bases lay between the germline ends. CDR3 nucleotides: TGTGCCAGCAGCCCCTGGGGGGTCTCCTATAATTCACCCCTCCACTTT. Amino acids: CASSPWGVSYNSPLHF.

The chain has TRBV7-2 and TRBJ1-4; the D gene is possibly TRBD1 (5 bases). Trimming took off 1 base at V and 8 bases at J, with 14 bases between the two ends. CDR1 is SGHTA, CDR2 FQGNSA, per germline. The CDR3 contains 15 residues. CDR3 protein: CASSLEGLSGEKLFF. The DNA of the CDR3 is TGTGCCAGCAGCTTAGAGGGACTCTCTGGGGAAAAACTGTTTTTT.

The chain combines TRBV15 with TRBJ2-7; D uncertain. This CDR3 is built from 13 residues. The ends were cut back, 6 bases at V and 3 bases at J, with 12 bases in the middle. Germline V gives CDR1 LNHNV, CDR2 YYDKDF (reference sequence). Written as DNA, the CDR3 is TGTGCCACCAGGTTAGGGTCCGACTACGAGCAGTACTTC. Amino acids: CATRLGSDYEQYF.

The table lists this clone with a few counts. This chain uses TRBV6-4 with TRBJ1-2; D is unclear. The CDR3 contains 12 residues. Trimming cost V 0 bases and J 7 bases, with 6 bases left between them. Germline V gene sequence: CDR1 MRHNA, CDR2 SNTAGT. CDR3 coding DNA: TGTGCCAGCAGTGACTCGGCCGGTGGCTACACCTTC. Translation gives CASSDSAGGYTF.

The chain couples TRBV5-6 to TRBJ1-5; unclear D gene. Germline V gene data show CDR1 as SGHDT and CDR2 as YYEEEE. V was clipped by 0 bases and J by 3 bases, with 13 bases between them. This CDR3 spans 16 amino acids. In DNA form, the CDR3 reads TGTGCCAGCAGCTTGGGGCCACCCACCAACAATCAGCCCCAGCATTTT. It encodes CASSLGPPTNNQPQHF.

The CDR3 nucleotides read TGTGCCAGCAGTGGGACTAGCGGGAGAGGGTCCTACAATGAGCAGTTCTTC. It specifies CASSGTSGRGSYNEQFF. The J gene is TRBJ2-1, the V gene TRBV6-4, with 13 bases fitting TRBD2. Germline values: CDR1 MRHNA, CDR2 SNTAGT. This CDR3 comprises 17 residues. Germline trimming cut 4 bases from V and 1 base from J; bases unmatched to any gene: 4.

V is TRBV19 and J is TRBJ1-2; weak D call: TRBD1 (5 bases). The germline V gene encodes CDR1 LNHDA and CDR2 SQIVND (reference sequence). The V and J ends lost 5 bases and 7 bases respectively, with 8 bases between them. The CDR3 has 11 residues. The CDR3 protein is CASSQGVGYTF. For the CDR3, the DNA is TGTGCCAGTAGTCAGGGCGTTGGCTACACCTTC. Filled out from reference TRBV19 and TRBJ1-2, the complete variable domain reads DGGITQSPKYLFRKEGQNVTLSCEQNLNHDAMYWYRQDPGQGLRLIYYSQIVNDFQKGDIAEGYSVSREKKESFPLTVTSAQKNPTAFYLCASSQGVGYTFGSGTRLTVV.

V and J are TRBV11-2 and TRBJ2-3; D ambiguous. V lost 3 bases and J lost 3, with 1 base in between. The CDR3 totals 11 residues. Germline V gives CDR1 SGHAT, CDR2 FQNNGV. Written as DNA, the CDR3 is TGTGCCAGCAGCTTGACAGATACGCAGTATTTT. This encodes CASSLTDTQYF.

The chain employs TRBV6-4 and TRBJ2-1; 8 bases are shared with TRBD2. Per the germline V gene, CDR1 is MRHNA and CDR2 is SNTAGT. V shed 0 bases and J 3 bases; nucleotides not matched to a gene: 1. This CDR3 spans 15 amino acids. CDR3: CASSDSAGDYNEQFF. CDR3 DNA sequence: TGTGCCAGCAGTGACTCAGCGGGAGACTACAATGAGCAGTTCTTC.

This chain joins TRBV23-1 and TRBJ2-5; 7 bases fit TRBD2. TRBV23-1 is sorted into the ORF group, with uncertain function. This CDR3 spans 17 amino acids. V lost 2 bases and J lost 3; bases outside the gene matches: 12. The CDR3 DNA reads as TGCGCCAGCAGTCAACCCGCTCGGACTAGTCGGGAAGAGACCCAGTACTTC. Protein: CASSQPARTSREETQYF.